A selection of T cell receptor beta chains follows, all from one sample in a study of vaccination and CD4 T cells after COVID-19. TCRdb ran MiXCR on the PCR reads and lists one entry per CDR3 protein. The sample contains around 25,000 distinct CDR3 sequences, 58% of which appear only once. Their antigen targets remain unknown. The sample consisted of CD4+ T cells from blood, cultured in vitro. These receptors came from a human donor who had recovered from COVID-19. Each CDR3 is given with its conserved first and last residue. The order of the fields is J gene, clone size, V gene, D gene, CDR3 DNA, CDR3 protein. D genes are given only for firm matches. The size entry is marked missing in some rows and otherwise reads once, few, many or a size class.

J: TRBJ1-1; size: few; V: TRBV6-2/TRBV6-3; D: TRBD1; DNA: TGTGCCAGCAGTTACTCCAGGGGGGTGAACACTGAAGCTTTCTTT; CDR3: CASSYSRGVNTEAFF
J: TRBJ1-2; size: -; V: TRBV5-1; D: TRBD1; DNA: TGCGCCAGCAGCTTGATAGGGGGCGAGACTGGCTACACCTTC; CDR3: CASSLIGGETGYTF
J: TRBJ2-5; size: once; V: TRBV20-1; D: TRBD2; DNA: TGCAGTGCTAGTGTCGCGGGGGGCTGGGAGACCCAGTACTTC; CDR3: CSASVAGGWETQYF
J: TRBJ2-7; size: -; V: TRBV7-3; D: TRBD2; DNA: TGTGCCAGCAGCTCCCCGGGACTAGCGGGAGGGCACGAGCAGTACTTC; CDR3: CASSSPGLAGGHEQYF
J: TRBJ1-2; size: -; V: TRBV30; D: -; DNA: TGTGCCTGGAGTCGCAAAGCTCGAGTCTATGGCTACACCTTC; CDR3: CAWSRKARVYGYTF
J: TRBJ1-6; size: -; V: TRBV11-1; D: -; DNA: TGTGCCAGCAGCTTATCTGGGGGTTCACCCCTCCACTTT; CDR3: CASSLSGGSPLHF
J: TRBJ1-5; size: once; V: TRBV4-3; D: -; DNA: TGCGCCAGCAGCCGGGTGAGGGGCCGTGGGGAACCCCAGCATTTT; CDR3: CASSRVRGRGEPQHF
J: TRBJ2-3; size: -; V: TRBV4-1; D: TRBD2; DNA: TGCGCCAGCACGCGGTCGGGACTAGCGGGAGGGGGGGCAGATACGCAGTATTTT; CDR3: CASTRSGLAGGGADTQYF
J: TRBJ1-1; size: few; V: TRBV15; D: -; DNA: TGTGCCACCAGCTCTCCTGCCAGCCAAAACACTGAAGCTTTCTTT; CDR3: CATSSPASQNTEAFF
J: TRBJ2-7; size: -; V: TRBV7-7; D: TRBD2; DNA: TGTGCTAGCAGCTTGAGCGGGAGGGGCAGCGAGCAGTACTTC; CDR3: CASSLSGRGSEQYF
J: TRBJ2-3; size: few; V: TRBV5-4; D: -; DNA: TGTGCCAGCAGCCGAAGGGGGGGCAGGGCAGATACGCAGTATTTT; CDR3: CASSRRGGRADTQYF
J: TRBJ1-2; size: -; V: TRBV6-5; D: -; DNA: TGTGCCAGCAGTTACTCGGGGGGGACGAACTATGGCTACACCTTC; CDR3: CASSYSGGTNYGYTF
J: TRBJ1-6; size: -; V: TRBV5-5; D: -; DNA: TGTGCCAGCAGCTTGGGAGAGCTCTACTCACCCCTCCACTTT; CDR3: CASSLGELYSPLHF
J: TRBJ1-5; size: -; V: TRBV20-1; D: -; DNA: TGCAGTGCTAGAGAAGACTCCAATCAGCCCCAGCATTTT; CDR3: CSAREDSNQPQHF